The following is a T cell receptor beta chain sequence with its context. This specimen comes from a study of control samples from healthy donors and cancer patients. The CDR3 consists of 12 residues. V shed 11 bases and J shed 3 bases, with 13 bases lying between them. Germline-derived CDR1 and CDR2 are LNHDA and SQIVND (reference sequence). Measured with immunoSEQ multiplex PCR; TCRdb has only the in-frame clones, and not every one. The data show about 20,000 clones, roughly 91% seen once. This rearrangement joins TRBV19 to TRBJ2-5; either TRBD1 or TRBD2 may fit D (6 bases each). The sequence derives from a man aged 55 to 70 with head and neck cancer. Material for sequencing was PBMCs. The CDR3 bases are TGTGCCGGAAGTAGGGGGGAAGAGACCCAGTACTTC. Protein sequence: CAGSRGEETQYF.